What follows is one TCR beta chain and its context. This entry comes from a study of T cell changes during pregnancy in multiple sclerosis. Trimming shortened V by 0 bases and J by 0 bases, and 13 bases separated the two germline ends. The CDR3 is 17 amino acids. Germline CDR1 is MGHRA and CDR2 is YSYEKL. Clones were read by immunoSEQ multiplex PCR, and TCRdb kept only the in-frame ones, dropping some. Of more than 65,000 clones in the sample, nearly 95% were seen once. Sequenced material: peripheral blood, taken in the second trimester of pregnancy. The sequence derives from a female donor with multiple sclerosis, enrolled in a pregnancy study. J is TRBJ2-3 and V is TRBV4-1; the D gene is possibly TRBD2 (6 bases). DNA for the CDR3: TGCGCCAGCAGCCAAGATCTTGGAGGGGCGAGCACAGATACGCAGTATTTT. Amino acid sequence: CASSQDLGGASTDTQYF.